These 22 T cell receptor beta chains came from one sample sequenced in a study of graft-versus-host responses after intestinal transplantation. Here immunoSEQ multiplex PCR was the method, and the copy in TCRdb shows in-frame clones only, minus some. The sample carries some 110,000 clones, around nine tenths recorded once. No antigen is known for these receptors. Sequences were derived from unstimulated CD4+ T cells sorted from spleen or lymph node cells, sampled before transplant. Every receptor here comes from a human donor who was the organ donor for an intestinal transplant.

The chain couples TRBV30 to TRBJ1-1; D remains ambiguous. The CDR3 is 11 residues long. The germline V gene has CDR1 GTSNPN and CDR2 SVGIG (reference sequence). Trimming took 6 bases from V and 6 from J, leaving 11 bases between them. The CDR3 coding sequence is TGTGCCTGTCACAGTTGGGCTGAAGCTTTCTTT. It specifies CACHSWAEAFF.

The chain links TRBV2 to TRBJ2-5; D is unclear. This CDR3 region has 14 residues. Trimming pared 2 bases from V and 1 base from J, leaving 8 bases between. Germline CDR1 reads SNHLY; CDR2 reads FYNNEI. The DNA for the CDR3 is TGTGCCAGCAGTGAAAACTCCTCCCAAGAGACCCAGTACTTC. Protein: CASSENSSQETQYF.

The chain joins TRBV12-5 to TRBJ1-5, with D unclear. CDR1 and CDR2 from the germline V gene are LGHNT and FRNRAP. V was pared by 6 bases and J by 1 base, with 1 base between. The CDR3 runs to 11 residues. The CDR3 region is CASGSNQPQHF. CDR3 in DNA: TGTGCTAGTGGGAGCAATCAGCCCCAGCATTTT.

The chain recombines TRBV5-4 with TRBJ1-4, with 8 bases aligning to TRBD1. From germline, CDR1 is SGHNT and CDR2 YYREEE (reference sequence). This CDR3 is built from 14 residues. V shed 4 bases, J shed 3 bases, and the junction held 2 bases outside the gene matches. The CDR3 sequence is CASSPGGPNEKLFF. In DNA, the CDR3 is TGTGCCAGCAGCCCAGGGGGCCCTAATGAAAAACTGTTTTTT.

V gene TRBV5-5 combines with J gene TRBJ2-3, with TRBD2 identical over 11 bases. CDR1 is SGHKS, CDR2 YYEKEE, per germline (reference sequence). This CDR3 region has 16 residues. Trimming cost V 0 bases and J 6 bases; bases outside gene matches: 6. Here the CDR3 DNA reads TGTGCCAGCAGCTTGGCTAGCGGGGGGTCTGGGGATACGCAGTATTTT. This gives the protein CASSLASGGSGDTQYF.

The chain is built from TRBV29-1 and TRBJ2-5; D is undetermined. The DNA end is more similar to TRBJ2-7, so the J call may be wrong. The CDR3 loop spans 13 amino acids. Germline V CDR1 and CDR2: SQVTM, ANQGSEA. The CDR3 here is CSGSLGPRREQYF. In DNA form, the CDR3 reads TGCAGCGGTTCCCTTGGCCCACGGCGCGAGCAGTACTTC.

The J gene is TRBJ2-7, the V gene TRBV19, with TRBD2 matching 9 bases. V trimming: 5 bases; J trimming: 3 bases; junction bases outside the gene matches: 8. The CDR3 is 15 residues long. Per germline, CDR1 LNHDA and CDR2 SQIVND (reference sequence). CDR3 amino acids: CASSPIAGVIYEQYF. For the CDR3, the DNA is TGTGCCAGTAGTCCCATAGCGGGAGTCATCTACGAGCAGTACTTC.

The rearrangement links TRBV7-2 to TRBJ2-6; no clear D gene. Germline CDR1 reads SGHTA; CDR2 reads FQGNSA. V lost 2 bases, J lost 0 bases, and 5 bases lay in between. The CDR3 sequence is 15 residues long. In DNA, the CDR3 is TGTGCCAGCAGCTTAACTGCCTCTGGGGCCAACGTCCTGACTTTC. It encodes CASSLTASGANVLTF.

The chain uses TRBV27 and TRBJ2-2; tentatively, D is TRBD1 (5 bases). The CDR3 totals 15 residues. Trimming stripped 5 bases from V and 8 bases from J, with 18 bases between. The germline CDR1 and CDR2 sequences are MNHEY and SMNVEV (reference sequence). CDR3 sequence reads: CASSPLGRARGELFF. As DNA, the CDR3 is TGTGCCAGCAGTCCCCTGGGCAGGGCGAGGGGGGAGCTGTTTTTT.

The V call is TRBV7-2, the J call TRBJ2-1; TRBD2 matches 7 bases. Per germline, CDR1 SGHTA and CDR2 FQGNSA. The CDR3 length is 19 residues. V lost 3 bases and J lost 2; bases outside the gene matches: 16. The CDR3 sequence is CASSFGPSGATKTYNEQFF. DNA of the CDR3: TGTGCCAGCAGCTTCGGTCCTAGCGGAGCCACGAAAACCTACAATGAGCAGTTCTTC.

The genes are TRBV30 and TRBJ2-1; 10 bases match TRBD2. CDR3 size: 17 residues. Germline V gene sequence: CDR1 GTSNPN, CDR2 SVGIG (reference sequence). The junction had 15 bases not matched to a gene; V was cut back by 4 bases and J by 6 bases. As DNA, the CDR3 is TGTGCCTGGACCAGCGGGAGGGCCTGGTTTCATCGCAATGAGCAGTTCTTC. It encodes CAWTSGRAWFHRNEQFF.

The chain links TRBV28 to TRBJ2-5; 10 nucleotides match TRBD1. The end of the DNA aligns better with TRBJ2-7, so the J call may be wrong. Germline CDR1 reads MDHEN; CDR2 reads SYDVKM. This CDR3 comprises 16 residues. The CDR3 loop is CASSSPGTGASYEQYF. Here the CDR3 DNA reads TGTGCCAGCAGTTCCCCCGGGACAGGGGCCTCCTACGAGCAGTACTTC.

The chain couples TRBV15 to TRBJ1-2, with D possibly TRBD1 on 5 matching bases. The CDR3 loop spans 12 amino acids. Germline assignment: CDR1 LNHNV and CDR2 YYDKDF (reference sequence). V dropped 2 bases and J dropped 5 bases, with 6 bases sitting between them. This CDR3 reads CATSRQGYGYTF. In nucleotides, the CDR3 is TGTGCCACCAGCAGACAGGGATATGGCTACACCTTC.

The rearrangement joins TRBV11-2 to TRBJ1-1, with unresolved D. Looked up from germline, CDR1 is SGHAT and CDR2 is FQNNGV. The CDR3 extends over 14 amino acids. V was cut by 2 bases and J by 1 base, with 8 bases left in between. The chain's CDR3 is CASSLWVGNTEAFF. CDR3 nucleotides: TGTGCCAGCAGCTTATGGGTTGGGAACACTGAAGCTTTCTTT.

The rearrangement uses TRBV7-9 and TRBJ1-2; D perhaps matches TRBD1 (6 bases). The germline V gene encodes CDR1 SEHNR and CDR2 FQNEAQ (reference sequence). CDR3 length: 14 residues. The V end was cut by 1 base, the J end by 12 bases, with 18 bases between. In nucleotides, the CDR3 is TGTGCCAGCAGCTTAGACAGGGCCCGGTCGTTCCACACCTTC. This gives the protein CASSLDRARSFHTF.

CDR3 sequence: CASSPGVSLANEKLFF. The CDR3 DNA follows: TGCGCCAGCAGCCCCGGAGTCAGTTTGGCTAATGAAAAACTGTTTTTT. The rearrangement links TRBV4-3 to TRBJ1-4; no reliable D call. Trimming left V 4 bases short and J 3 bases short, with 15 bases between. The CDR3 covers 16 residues. The germline gives CDR1 LGHNA, CDR2 YSLEER.

On this clone itself: In the same sample, other DNA sequences code for this CDR3. The chain recombines TRBV20-1 with TRBJ1-2, with a possible D match to TRBD1 (5 bases). Trimming removed 6 bases at V and 8 bases at J, with 13 bases between. CDR3 length: 11 amino acids. Germline CDR1 and CDR2: DFQATT and SNEGSKA (reference sequence). CDR3 in amino acids: CSARTDKGYTF. CDR3 bases: TGCAGTGCCCGGACGGACAAAGGCTACACCTTC.

The chain combines TRBV6-5 with TRBJ1-1; TRBD1 is a possible D gene (5 bases). CDR1 MNHEY and CDR2 SVGAGI come from the germline V gene. V lost 3 bases and J lost 8, with 13 bases in between. CDR3 length: 13 amino acids. As DNA, the CDR3 is TGTGCCAGCAGTTATCGACAGAGGAACGAAGCTTTCTTT. It is translated as CASSYRQRNEAFF.

This chain joins TRBV11-2 and TRBJ2-3; D might be TRBD1 or TRBD2, each matching 5 bases. The CDR3 length is 15 residues. V was trimmed by 0 bases and J by 1 base, leaving 8 bases between them. Germline V CDR1 and CDR2: SGHAT, FQNNGV. CDR3 nucleotide sequence: TGTGCCAGCAGCTTAGATGGGGGACGCACAGATACGCAGTATTTT. The encoded protein is CASSLDGGRTDTQYF. The entire variable domain, with the rest obtained from reference TRBV11-2 and TRBJ2-3, is as follows: EAGVAQSPRYKIIEKRQSVAFWCNPISGHATLYWYQQILGQGPKLLIQFQNNGVVDDSQLPKDRFSAERLKGVDSTLKIQPAKLEDSAVYLCASSLDGGRTDTQYFGPGTRLTVL.

The V and J genes are TRBV28 and TRBJ2-1; 9 nucleotides match TRBD2. Germline CDR1 MDHEN, CDR2 SYDVKM. V lost 4 bases and J lost 0; bases outside the gene matches: 19. The CDR3 totals 21 residues. The CDR3 loop is CASSSLWGSGRSLLSYNEQFF. In DNA form, the CDR3 reads TGTGCCAGCAGTTCCCTCTGGGGGAGCGGGAGGTCCCTCCTCTCCTACAATGAGCAGTTCTTC.

This clone was detected once. The V call is TRBV18, the J call TRBJ2-5; 7 bases are a match to TRBD1. TRBJ2-7 explains the end of the DNA better; the J call may be wrong. This CDR3 contains 11 residues. The germline gives CDR1 KGHSH, CDR2 LQKENI. CDR3 region: CARHDRAEQYF. The DNA of the CDR3 is TGTGCCAGACACGACAGGGCCGAGCAGTACTTC.

The chain recombines TRBV9 with TRBJ2-2; 9 positions match TRBD2. CDR1 and CDR2 from the germline V gene are SGDLS and YYNGEE. J gave up 1 base and V 0 bases, and 7 bases lay outside the gene matches. This CDR3 is 18 amino acids long. The CDR3 reads CASSVGLAEHQNTGELFF. Written as DNA, the CDR3 is TGTGCCAGCAGCGTAGGACTAGCGGAGCACCAGAACACCGGGGAGCTGTTTTTT.